This T cell receptor beta chain was captured by sequencing in a study of blood T cell repertoires in COVID-19. Across the whole study: Sources were T cells, B-cell-depleted T cells, or PBMCs; the material itself was cDNA or gDNA.

The CDR3 sequence is 14 residues long. Trimming stripped 2 bases from V and 4 bases from J, with 9 bases between. CDR1 is KGHSH and CDR2 is LQKENI in the germline V gene. The table came from immunoSEQ multiplex PCR; TCRdb's copy has only in-frame clones and leaves some out. Among under 150,000 clones listed, 88% were seen once. This receptor was identified in a human donor in a cohort sampled during active COVID-19. The specimen sequenced was peripheral blood. This chain joins TRBV18 and TRBJ1-3, with D unclear. CDR3 coding DNA: TGTGCCAGCTCACCAGCGGCAGCGGGAAACACCATATATTTT. Its protein product is CASSPAAAGNTIYF.